The TCR beta chain under discussion was sequenced for a study of cytomegalovirus exposure and HLA in healthy donors. Turning to this clone: Antigen unknown.

Overall study results and limits: According to the study, around 180 TCR beta chains were cytomegalovirus-associated. DRB1 showed the most TCR associations and HLA-C the fewest in a later analysis, as rates varied by HLA locus.

Donors had nominal health at sampling but likely had unrecorded immune exposures. V trimming: 0 bases; J trimming: 5 bases; junction bases outside the gene matches: 1. Germline V gene data show CDR1 as MGHRA and CDR2 as YSYEKL. This CDR3 has 14 amino acids. The primer mix had 60 Vbeta and 13 Jbeta primers. Generated by immunoSEQ multiplex PCR, the TCRdb table keeps only in-frame clones and is missing some. The sample contains 95,000 to 150,000 clones, 83% of which appear only once. This receptor was identified in a woman between 35 and 50 years old in good health and CMV-seropositive. Sequencing was carried out using PBMCs. The rearrangement links TRBV4-1 to TRBJ1-5, with 7 bases lining up with TRBD1. The CDR3 nucleotides read TGCGCCAGCAGCCAAGAGGACAGGTATCAGCCCCAGCATTTT. Translated: CASSQEDRYQPQHF.